The 22 T cell receptor beta chains presented below share a single source sample, sequenced in a study of regulatory T cells in long-lasting Graves disease. Arm-PCR of CDR3 regions and iRepertoire HTBI primers were used to build TCR beta libraries. TCRdb re-analysed the multiplex PCR reads in MiXCR, keeping a single row per CDR3 protein. The sample lists 450,000 or so distinct CDR3 sequences, around 21% occurring once. Time point meaning: persistent/refractory GD, antithyroid drugs over 5 years with positive TRAb. There was RNA extracted from PBMCs, and the TCR library was made from it. This specimen was peripheral blood mononuclear cells (PBMCs), taken when the disease was refractory, from a patient treated with antithyroid drugs. All receptors derive from a female donor with Graves disease.

This clonotype was observed a handful of times. The chain has TRBV5-1 and TRBJ2-6, with D possibly matching TRBD1 (5 bases). This CDR3 is 15 amino acids long. Trimming stripped 4 bases from V and 2 bases from J, with 10 bases between. Per the germline V gene, CDR1 is SGHRS and CDR2 is YFSETQ. CDR3 sequence (DNA): TGCGCCAGCAGCCAAGGGGCTACTGGGGCCAACGTCCTGACTTTC. It is translated as CASSQGATGANVLTF.

This clonotype appeared many times. The chain joins TRBV6-1 to TRBJ1-2; no reliable D call. CDR3 length: 14 amino acids. Germline CDR1 and CDR2: MNHNS and SASEGT. V lost 5 bases and J lost 4, with 14 bases in between. In DNA, the CDR3 is TGTGCCAGCAGTACAAATCCGGTAGTCTATGGCTACACCTTC. Residues: CASSTNPVVYGYTF.

The chain uses TRBV27 and TRBJ2-2, with a possible D match to TRBD1 (6 bases). CDR1 is MNHEY and CDR2 is SMNVEV in the germline V gene (reference sequence). Trimming removed 8 bases from V and 4 bases from J, with 14 bases in between. CDR3 length: 14 amino acids. CDR3 sequence reads: CASRPGTSTGELFF. The CDR3 DNA follows: TGTGCCAGCCGCCCCGGGACAAGCACCGGGGAGCTGTTTTTT.

This chain uses TRBV20-1 with TRBJ2-2; D call uncertain. Per the germline V gene, CDR1 is DFQATT and CDR2 is SNEGSKA (reference sequence). With 3 bases removed from V and 0 bases from J, the gap between germline ends came to 5 bases. The CDR3 spans 13 residues. CDR3 nucleotides: TGCAGTGCTAGTCCCCCGAACACCGGGGAGCTGTTTTTT. This encodes CSASPPNTGELFF.

The table lists this clonotype with many counts. V usage is TRBV7-8 and J usage is TRBJ1-1; the D gene is possibly TRBD1 (5 bases). Looked up from germline, CDR1 is SGHVS and CDR2 is FQNEAQ. The V and J ends lost 4 bases and 9 bases respectively, with 15 bases between them. The CDR3 is 13 residues long. The CDR3 protein is CASSSDIWLKAFF. The CDR3 nucleotides are TGTGCCAGCAGCTCGGACATTTGGCTGAAAGCTTTCTTT.

In DNA, the CDR3 is TGTGCCAGCAGCCCCACGGGCACCGATGAGCAGTTCTTC. Amino acid sequence: CASSPTGTDEQFF. The rearrangement links TRBV7-9 to TRBJ2-1; no reliable D call. The germline CDR1 and CDR2 sequences are SEHNR and FQNEAQ (reference sequence). CDR3 length: 13 amino acids. V lost 5 bases and J lost 8, with 13 bases in between.

The J gene is TRBJ1-4, the V gene TRBV28, with TRBD1 matching over 7 bases. Germline CDR1 is MDHEN and CDR2 is SYDVKM. This CDR3 has 17 residues. With 4 bases clipped from V and 7 bases from J, the junction kept 15 bases outside the gene matches. CDR3: CASSSYRGDAGGEKLFF. The DNA of the CDR3 is TGTGCCAGCAGTTCATACAGGGGCGATGCCGGGGGTGAAAAACTGTTTTTT.

This clonotype was detected only a few times. The chain combines TRBV20-1 with TRBJ2-7; D is perhaps TRBD1 or TRBD2 (5 bases each). The CDR3 consists of 15 residues. Germline lookup yields CDR1 DFQATT and CDR2 SNEGSKA (reference sequence). V was cut by 5 bases and J by 2 bases, with 19 bases left in between. CDR3 nucleotide sequence: TGCAGTGCTCCCAGCGGAGGCCGGGGCCCCTACGAGCAGTACTTC. Translation gives CSAPSGGRGPYEQYF.

This clonotype was counted between two and nine times. The gene calls are TRBV19 and TRBJ2-2; D not resolved. Trimming shortened V by 5 bases and J by 7 bases, and 14 bases separated the two germline ends. CDR1 is LNHDA and CDR2 is SQIVND in the germline V gene (reference sequence). CDR3 length: 14 amino acids. CDR3 sequence reads: CASSHYQSGGELFF. The DNA of the CDR3 is TGTGCCAGTAGTCATTACCAATCGGGCGGGGAGCTGTTTTTT.

The rearrangement uses TRBV6-5 and TRBJ2-7; D may be TRBD1 or TRBD2 (5 bases each). With 2 bases removed from V and 6 bases from J, the gap between germline ends came to 8 bases. The germline V gene encodes CDR1 MNHEY and CDR2 SVGAGI. The CDR3 extends over 12 amino acids. The CDR3 DNA is TGTGCCAGCAGTTACGTTGGGGGCGAGCAGTACTTC. Translation: CASSYVGGEQYF.

V gene TRBV20-1 combines with J gene TRBJ1-6, with a possible D match to TRBD1 (6 bases). CDR1 and CDR2 from the germline V gene are DFQATT and SNEGSKA (reference sequence). The CDR3 has 12 residues. V gave up 8 bases and J gave up 6 bases, with 11 bases separating them. In DNA form, the CDR3 reads TGCAGTACCCAGGGGCTTAATTCACCCCTCCACTTT. This encodes CSTQGLNSPLHF.

This clonotype was counted once. The CDR3 reads CASSATGTVNTGELFF. The CDR3 DNA sequence: TGTGCCAGCAGCGCGACCGGGACAGTGAACACCGGGGAGCTGTTTTTT. The chain recombines TRBV9 with TRBJ2-2, with TRBD1 identical over 7 bases. Germline V CDR1 and CDR2: SGDLS, YYNGEE. The V segment lost 3 bases and the J segment 1 base; nucleotides outside the gene matches: 6. The CDR3 covers 16 residues.

The chain uses TRBV28 and TRBJ1-1, with 7 bases that match TRBD1. CDR3 length: 14 amino acids. CDR1 and CDR2 (germline): MDHEN, SYDVKM. With V trimmed by 7 bases and J by 1 base, 6 bases remained unmatched. Here the CDR3 reads CASTMTGRNTEAFF. CDR3 coding DNA: TGTGCCAGCACCATGACAGGGAGGAACACTGAAGCTTTCTTT.

This clonotype was seen more than once but under ten times. V usage is TRBV5-1 and J usage is TRBJ2-1, with D possibly matching TRBD2 (5 bases). The CDR3 runs to 15 residues. The germline V gene encodes CDR1 SGHRS and CDR2 YFSETQ. V lost 1 base to trimming and J lost 7 bases, with 15 bases between them. The chain's CDR3 is CASSLNRGSQNEQFF. DNA of the CDR3: TGCGCCAGCAGCTTGAATCGGGGAAGTCAGAATGAGCAGTTCTTC.

This clonotype was seen at least ten times. This chain connects TRBV6-5 to TRBJ2-4; 11 bases map to TRBD2. The CDR3 is 15 residues long. V shed 4 bases and J 7 bases; nucleotides not matched to a gene: 6. CDR1 is MNHEY, CDR2 SVGAGI, per germline. The CDR3 region is CASSWLTSGGNIQYF. The CDR3 nucleotides read TGTGCCAGCAGTTGGTTAACTAGCGGGGGTAACATTCAGTACTTC.

This clonotype showed up many times. This rearrangement joins TRBV7-2 to TRBJ2-7; D tentatively reads TRBD1 or TRBD2 (5 bases each). The germline V gene has CDR1 SGHTA and CDR2 FQGNSA. V lost 4 bases to trimming and J lost 0 bases, with 13 bases between them. This CDR3 is built from 15 residues. CDR3 DNA sequence: TGTGCCAGCAGCTGGGGCTGGGGGAGCTCCTACGAGCAGTACTTC. It encodes CASSWGWGSSYEQYF.

The chain recombines TRBV7-9 with TRBJ1-6; D unclear. The CDR3 covers 13 residues. The V and J ends lost 8 bases and 10 bases respectively, with 15 bases between them. Germline V CDR1 and CDR2: SEHNR, FQNEAQ (reference sequence). CDR3 DNA: TGTGCCAGCCAATGGGATATAACGTCACCCCTCCACTTT. This codes for CASQWDITSPLHF. Together with reference TRBV7-9 and TRBJ1-6, the CDR3 gives the full variable domain: DTGVSQNPRHKITKRGQNVTFRCDPISEHNRLYWYRQTLGQGPEFLTYFQNEAQLEKSRLLSDRFSAERPKGSFSTLEIQRTEQGDSAMYLCASQWDITSPLHFGNGTRLTVT.

This clonotype was seen more than once but under ten times. The chain links TRBV5-1 to TRBJ1-1; D may be TRBD1 (5 bases). Looked up from germline, CDR1 is SGHRS and CDR2 is YFSETQ. V lost 4 bases and J lost 7, with 17 bases in between. This CDR3 region has 14 residues. The CDR3 reads CASSVSQGRFEAFF. CDR3 DNA sequence: TGCGCCAGCAGCGTTTCCCAGGGCCGTTTTGAAGCTTTCTTT.

This clonotype was recorded at least ten times. The chain has TRBV12-3 or TRBV12-4 and TRBJ1-1; TRBD1 matches 7 bases. The CDR3 is made up of 12 amino acids. V lost 7 bases to trimming and J lost 11 bases; unmatched junction nucleotides: 10. CDR3 in amino acids: CASKEGARKAFF. DNA for the CDR3: TGTGCCAGCAAGGAGGGGGCGCGGAAGGCTTTCTTT.

This clonotype has at least ten counts. The chain recombines TRBV7-3 with TRBJ2-5; D might be TRBD1 or TRBD2, each matching 5 bases. V was pared by 2 bases and J by 5 bases, with 15 bases between. CDR1 SGHTA and CDR2 FQGTGA come from the germline V gene. This CDR3 has 15 residues. The CDR3 DNA sequence: TGTGCCAGCAGCTTAGGTGACGGGACGGAGGAGACCCAGTACTTC. As protein: CASSLGDGTEETQYF.

This clonotype has at least ten counts. The gene calls are TRBV7-9 and TRBJ2-7; TRBD1 aligns across 9 bases. The CDR3 covers 15 residues. The germline CDR1 and CDR2 sequences are SEHNR and FQNEAQ (reference sequence). Losses at the gene ends were 4 bases for V and 3 bases for J; bases not matched to a gene: 7. This chain's CDR3 is CASSSPTGGFYEQYF. CDR3 DNA: TGTGCCAGCAGCTCCCCGACAGGGGGTTTCTACGAGCAGTACTTC.

In this sample, this clonotype turned up a few times. This chain connects TRBV28 to TRBJ2-1; TRBD2 agrees at 14 bases. The CDR3 spans 22 residues. CDR1 is MDHEN and CDR2 is SYDVKM in the germline V gene. The ends lost 4 bases at V and 8 bases at J; junction bases unmatched: 25. CDR3 protein: CASSSHQSDRGLGLAGDDEQFF. CDR3 sequence (DNA): TGTGCCAGCAGTTCCCACCAATCCGACAGGGGCCTGGGACTAGCGGGAGACGATGAGCAGTTCTTC.